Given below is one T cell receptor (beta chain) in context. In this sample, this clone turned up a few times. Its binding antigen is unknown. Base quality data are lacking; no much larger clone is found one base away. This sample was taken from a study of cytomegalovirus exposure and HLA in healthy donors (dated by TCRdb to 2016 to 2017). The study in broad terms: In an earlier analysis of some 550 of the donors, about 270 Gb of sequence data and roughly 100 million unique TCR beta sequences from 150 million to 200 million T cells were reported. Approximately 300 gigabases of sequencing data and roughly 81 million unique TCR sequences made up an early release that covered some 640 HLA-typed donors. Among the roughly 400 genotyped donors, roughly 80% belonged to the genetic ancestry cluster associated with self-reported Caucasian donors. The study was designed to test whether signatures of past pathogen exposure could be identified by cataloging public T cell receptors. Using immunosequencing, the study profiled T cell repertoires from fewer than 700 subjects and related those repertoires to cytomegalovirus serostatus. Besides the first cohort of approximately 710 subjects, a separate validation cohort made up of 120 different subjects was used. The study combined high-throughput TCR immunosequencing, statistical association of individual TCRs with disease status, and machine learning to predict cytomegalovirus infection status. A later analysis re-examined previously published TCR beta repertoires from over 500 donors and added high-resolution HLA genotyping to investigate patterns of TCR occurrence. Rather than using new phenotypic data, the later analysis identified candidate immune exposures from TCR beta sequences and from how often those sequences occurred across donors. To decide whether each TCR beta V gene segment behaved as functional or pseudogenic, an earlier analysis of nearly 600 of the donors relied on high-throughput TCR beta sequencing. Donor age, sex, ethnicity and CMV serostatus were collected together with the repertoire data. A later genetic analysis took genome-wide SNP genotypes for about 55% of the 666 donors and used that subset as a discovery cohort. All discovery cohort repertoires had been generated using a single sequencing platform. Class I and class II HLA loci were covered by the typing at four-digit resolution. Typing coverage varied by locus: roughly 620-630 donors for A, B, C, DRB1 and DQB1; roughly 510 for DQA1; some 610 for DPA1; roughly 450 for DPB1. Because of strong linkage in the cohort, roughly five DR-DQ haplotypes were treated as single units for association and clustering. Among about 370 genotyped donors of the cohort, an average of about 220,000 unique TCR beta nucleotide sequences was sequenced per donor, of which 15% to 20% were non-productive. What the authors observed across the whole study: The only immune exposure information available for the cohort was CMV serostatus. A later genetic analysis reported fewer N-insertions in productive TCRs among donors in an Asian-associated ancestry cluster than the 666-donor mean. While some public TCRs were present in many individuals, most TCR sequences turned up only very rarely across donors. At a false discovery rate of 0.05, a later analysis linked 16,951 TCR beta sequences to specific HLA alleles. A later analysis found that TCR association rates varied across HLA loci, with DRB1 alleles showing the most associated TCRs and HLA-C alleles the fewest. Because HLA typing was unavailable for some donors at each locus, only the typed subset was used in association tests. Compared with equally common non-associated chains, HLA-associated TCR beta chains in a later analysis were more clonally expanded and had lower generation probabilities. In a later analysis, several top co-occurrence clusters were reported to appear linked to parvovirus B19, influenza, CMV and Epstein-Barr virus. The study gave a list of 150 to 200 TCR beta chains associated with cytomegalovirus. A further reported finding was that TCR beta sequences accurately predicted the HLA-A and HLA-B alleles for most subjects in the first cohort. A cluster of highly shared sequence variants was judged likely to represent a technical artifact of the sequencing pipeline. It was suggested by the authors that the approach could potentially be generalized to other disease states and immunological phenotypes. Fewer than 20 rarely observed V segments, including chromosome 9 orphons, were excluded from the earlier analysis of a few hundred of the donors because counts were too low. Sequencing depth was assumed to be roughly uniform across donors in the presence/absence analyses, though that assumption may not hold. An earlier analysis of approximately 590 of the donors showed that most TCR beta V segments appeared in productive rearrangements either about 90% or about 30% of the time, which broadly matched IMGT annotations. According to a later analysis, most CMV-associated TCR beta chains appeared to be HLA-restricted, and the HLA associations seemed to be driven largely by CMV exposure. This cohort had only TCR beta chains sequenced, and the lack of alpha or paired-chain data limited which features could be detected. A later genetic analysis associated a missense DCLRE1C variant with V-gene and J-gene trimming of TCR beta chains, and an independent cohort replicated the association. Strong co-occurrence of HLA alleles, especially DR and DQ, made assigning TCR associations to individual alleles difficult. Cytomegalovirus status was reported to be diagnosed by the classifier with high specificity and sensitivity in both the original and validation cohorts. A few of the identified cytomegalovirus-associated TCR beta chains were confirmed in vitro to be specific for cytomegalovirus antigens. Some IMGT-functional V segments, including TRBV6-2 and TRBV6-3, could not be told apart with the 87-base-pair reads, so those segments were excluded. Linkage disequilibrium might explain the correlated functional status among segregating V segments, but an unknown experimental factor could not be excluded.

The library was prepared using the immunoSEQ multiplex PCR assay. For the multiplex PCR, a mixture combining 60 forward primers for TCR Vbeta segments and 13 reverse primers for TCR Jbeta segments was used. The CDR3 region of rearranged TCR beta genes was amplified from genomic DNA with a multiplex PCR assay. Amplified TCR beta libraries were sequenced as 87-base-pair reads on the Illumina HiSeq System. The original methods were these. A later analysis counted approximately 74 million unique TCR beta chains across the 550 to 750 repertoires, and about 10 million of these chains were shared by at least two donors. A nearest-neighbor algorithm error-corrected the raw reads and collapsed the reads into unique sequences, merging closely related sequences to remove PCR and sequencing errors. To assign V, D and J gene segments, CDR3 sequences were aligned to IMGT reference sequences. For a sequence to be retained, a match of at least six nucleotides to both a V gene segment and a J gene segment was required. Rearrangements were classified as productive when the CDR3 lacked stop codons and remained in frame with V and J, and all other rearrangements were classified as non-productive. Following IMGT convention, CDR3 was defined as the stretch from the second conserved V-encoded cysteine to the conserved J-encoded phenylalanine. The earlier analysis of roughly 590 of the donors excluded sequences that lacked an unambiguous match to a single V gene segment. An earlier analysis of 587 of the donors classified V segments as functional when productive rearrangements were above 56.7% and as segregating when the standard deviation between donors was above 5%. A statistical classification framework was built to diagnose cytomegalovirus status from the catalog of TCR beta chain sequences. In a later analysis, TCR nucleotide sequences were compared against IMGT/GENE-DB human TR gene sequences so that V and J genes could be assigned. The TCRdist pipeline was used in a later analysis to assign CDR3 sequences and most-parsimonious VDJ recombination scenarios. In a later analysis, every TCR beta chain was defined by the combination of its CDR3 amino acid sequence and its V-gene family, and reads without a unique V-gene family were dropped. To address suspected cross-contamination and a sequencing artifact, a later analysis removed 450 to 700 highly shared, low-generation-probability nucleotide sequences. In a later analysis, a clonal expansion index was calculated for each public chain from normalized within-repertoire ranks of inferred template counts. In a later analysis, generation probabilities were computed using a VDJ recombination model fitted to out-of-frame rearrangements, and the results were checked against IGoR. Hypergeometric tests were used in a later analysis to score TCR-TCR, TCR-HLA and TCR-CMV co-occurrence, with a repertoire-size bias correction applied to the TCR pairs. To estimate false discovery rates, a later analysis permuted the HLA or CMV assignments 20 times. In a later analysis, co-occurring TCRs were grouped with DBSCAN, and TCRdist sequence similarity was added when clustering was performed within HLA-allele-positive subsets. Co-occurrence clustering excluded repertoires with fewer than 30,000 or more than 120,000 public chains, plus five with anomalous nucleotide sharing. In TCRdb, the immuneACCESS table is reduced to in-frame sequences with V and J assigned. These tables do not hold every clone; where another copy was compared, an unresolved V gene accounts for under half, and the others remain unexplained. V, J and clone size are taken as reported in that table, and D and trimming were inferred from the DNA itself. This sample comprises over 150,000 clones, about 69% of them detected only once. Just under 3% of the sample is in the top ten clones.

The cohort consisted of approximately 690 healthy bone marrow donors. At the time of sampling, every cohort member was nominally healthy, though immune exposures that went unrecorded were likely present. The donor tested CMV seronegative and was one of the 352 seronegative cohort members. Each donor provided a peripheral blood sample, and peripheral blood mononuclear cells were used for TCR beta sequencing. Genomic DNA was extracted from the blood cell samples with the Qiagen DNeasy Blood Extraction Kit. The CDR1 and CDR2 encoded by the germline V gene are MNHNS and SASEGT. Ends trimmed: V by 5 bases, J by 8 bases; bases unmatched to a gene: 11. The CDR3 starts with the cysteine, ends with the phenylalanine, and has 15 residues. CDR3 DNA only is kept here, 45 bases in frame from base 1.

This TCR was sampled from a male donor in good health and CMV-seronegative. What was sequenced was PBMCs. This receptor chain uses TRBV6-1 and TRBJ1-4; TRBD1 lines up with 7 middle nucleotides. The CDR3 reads CASSSWRQGREKLFF. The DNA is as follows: TGTGCCAGCAGTTCCTGGAGACAGGGAAGGGAAAAACTGTTTTTT.